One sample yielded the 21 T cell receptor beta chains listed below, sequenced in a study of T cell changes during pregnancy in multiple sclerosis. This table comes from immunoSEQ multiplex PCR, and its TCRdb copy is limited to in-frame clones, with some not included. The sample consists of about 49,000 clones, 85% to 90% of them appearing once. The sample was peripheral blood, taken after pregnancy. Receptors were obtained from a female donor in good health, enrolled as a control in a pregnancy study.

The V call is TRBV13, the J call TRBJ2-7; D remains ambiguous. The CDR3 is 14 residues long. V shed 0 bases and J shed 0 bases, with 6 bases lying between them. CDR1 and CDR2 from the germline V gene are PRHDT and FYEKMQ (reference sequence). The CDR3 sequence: CASSLGMSSYEQYF. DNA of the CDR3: TGTGCCAGCAGCTTAGGCATGAGCTCCTACGAGCAGTACTTC. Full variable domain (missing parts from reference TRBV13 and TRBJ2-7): AAGVIQSPRHLIKEKRETATLKCYPIPRHDTVYWYQQGPGQDPQFLISFYEKMQSDKGSIPDRFSAQQFSDYHSELNMSSLELGDSALYFCASSLGMSSYEQYFGPGTRLTVT.

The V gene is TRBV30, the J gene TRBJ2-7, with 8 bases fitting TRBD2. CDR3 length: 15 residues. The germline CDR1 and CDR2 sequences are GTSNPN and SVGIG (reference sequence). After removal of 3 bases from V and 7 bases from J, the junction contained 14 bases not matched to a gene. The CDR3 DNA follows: TGTGCCTGGAGCTCTTGGCGGGAGGAGGCTCGGGAGCAGTACTTC. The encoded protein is CAWSSWREEAREQYF.

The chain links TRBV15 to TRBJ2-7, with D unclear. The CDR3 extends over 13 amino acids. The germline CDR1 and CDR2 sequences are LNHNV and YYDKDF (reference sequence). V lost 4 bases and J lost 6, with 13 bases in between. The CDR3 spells CATSNLLVGEQYF. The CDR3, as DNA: TGTGCCACCAGCAATTTGCTCGTCGGCGAGCAGTACTTC.

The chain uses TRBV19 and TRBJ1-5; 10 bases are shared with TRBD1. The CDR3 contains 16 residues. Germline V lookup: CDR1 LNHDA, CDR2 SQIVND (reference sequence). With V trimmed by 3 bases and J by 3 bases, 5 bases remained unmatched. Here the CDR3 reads CASSIPDRGPNQPQHF. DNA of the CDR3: TGTGCCAGTAGTATCCCAGACAGGGGGCCCAATCAGCCCCAGCATTTT.

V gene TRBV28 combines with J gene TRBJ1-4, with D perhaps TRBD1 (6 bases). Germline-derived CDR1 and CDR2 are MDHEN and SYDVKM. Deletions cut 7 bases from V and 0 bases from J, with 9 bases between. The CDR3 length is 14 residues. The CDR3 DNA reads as TGTGCCAGCACCGACAGGCCAACTAATGAAAAACTGTTTTTT. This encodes CASTDRPTNEKLFF.

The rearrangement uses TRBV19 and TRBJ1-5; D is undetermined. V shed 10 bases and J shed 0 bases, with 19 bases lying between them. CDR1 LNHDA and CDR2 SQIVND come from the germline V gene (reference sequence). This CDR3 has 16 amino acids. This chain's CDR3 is CANRSAGGYSNQPQHF. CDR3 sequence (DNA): TGTGCCAATAGAAGCGCGGGAGGATATAGCAATCAGCCCCAGCATTTT.

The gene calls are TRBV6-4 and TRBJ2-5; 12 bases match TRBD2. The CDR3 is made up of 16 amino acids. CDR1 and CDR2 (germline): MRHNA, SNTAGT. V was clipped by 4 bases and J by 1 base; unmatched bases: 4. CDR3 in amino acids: CASSASTSGGQETQYF. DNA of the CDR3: TGTGCCAGCAGTGCCTCGACTAGCGGGGGCCAAGAGACCCAGTACTTC.

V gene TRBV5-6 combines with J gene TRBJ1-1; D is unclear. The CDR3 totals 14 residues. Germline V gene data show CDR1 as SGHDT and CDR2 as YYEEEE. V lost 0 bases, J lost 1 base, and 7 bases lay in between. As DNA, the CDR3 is TGTGCCAGCAGCTTGGTAGGGAGGAACACTGAAGCTTTCTTT. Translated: CASSLVGRNTEAFF.

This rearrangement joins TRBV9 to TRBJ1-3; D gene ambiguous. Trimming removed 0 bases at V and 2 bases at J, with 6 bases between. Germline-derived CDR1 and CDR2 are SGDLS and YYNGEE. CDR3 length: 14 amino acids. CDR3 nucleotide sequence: TGTGCCAGCAGCGTAGGGCTCCCTGGAAACACCATATATTTT. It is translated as CASSVGLPGNTIYF.

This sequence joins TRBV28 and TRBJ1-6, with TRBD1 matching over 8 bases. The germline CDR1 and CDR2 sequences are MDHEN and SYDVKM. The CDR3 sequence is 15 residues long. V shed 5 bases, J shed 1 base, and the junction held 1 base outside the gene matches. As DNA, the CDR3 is TGTGCCAGCAGTAGACAGGGGTCCTATAATTCACCCCTCCACTTT. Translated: CASSRQGSYNSPLHF.

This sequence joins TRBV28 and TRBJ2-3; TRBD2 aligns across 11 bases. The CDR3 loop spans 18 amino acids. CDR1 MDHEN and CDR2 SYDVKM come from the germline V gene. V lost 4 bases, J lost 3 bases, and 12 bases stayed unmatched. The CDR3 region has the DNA TGTGCCAGCAGTTCCCCTCTACTAGCGGGAGATGAGACAGATACGCAGTATTTT. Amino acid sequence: CASSSPLLAGDETDTQYF.

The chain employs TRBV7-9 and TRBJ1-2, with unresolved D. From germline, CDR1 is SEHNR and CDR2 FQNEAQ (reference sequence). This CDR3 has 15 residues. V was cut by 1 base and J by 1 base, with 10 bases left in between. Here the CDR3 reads CASSLETGVNYGYTF. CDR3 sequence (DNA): TGTGCCAGCAGCTTAGAGACGGGAGTTAACTATGGCTACACCTTC.

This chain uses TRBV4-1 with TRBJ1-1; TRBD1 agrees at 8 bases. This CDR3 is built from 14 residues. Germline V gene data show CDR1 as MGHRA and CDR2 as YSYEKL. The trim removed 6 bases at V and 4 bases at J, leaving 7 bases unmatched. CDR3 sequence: CASSLFTGGTEAFF. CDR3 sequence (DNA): TGCGCCAGCAGTCTTTTTACAGGGGGCACTGAAGCTTTCTTT.

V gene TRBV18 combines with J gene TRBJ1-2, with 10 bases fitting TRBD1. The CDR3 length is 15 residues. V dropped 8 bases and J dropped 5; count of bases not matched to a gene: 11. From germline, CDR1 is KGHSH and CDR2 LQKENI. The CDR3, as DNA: TGTGCCAGCCGCCAGACCGGGACAGGGGTTTATGGCTACACCTTC. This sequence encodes CASRQTGTGVYGYTF.

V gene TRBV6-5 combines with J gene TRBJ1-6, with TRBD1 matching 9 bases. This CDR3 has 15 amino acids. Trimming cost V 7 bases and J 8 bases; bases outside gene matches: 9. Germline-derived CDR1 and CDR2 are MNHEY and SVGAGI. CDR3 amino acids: CASTKIRDRDSPLHF. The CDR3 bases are TGTGCCAGCACCAAAATCCGGGACAGGGATTCACCCCTCCACTTT.

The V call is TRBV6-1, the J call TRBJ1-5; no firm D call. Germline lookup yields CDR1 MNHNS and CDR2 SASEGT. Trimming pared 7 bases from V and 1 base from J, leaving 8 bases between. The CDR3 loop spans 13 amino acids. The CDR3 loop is CASTDFSNQPQHF. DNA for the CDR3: TGTGCCAGCACCGACTTCAGCAATCAGCCCCAGCATTTT.

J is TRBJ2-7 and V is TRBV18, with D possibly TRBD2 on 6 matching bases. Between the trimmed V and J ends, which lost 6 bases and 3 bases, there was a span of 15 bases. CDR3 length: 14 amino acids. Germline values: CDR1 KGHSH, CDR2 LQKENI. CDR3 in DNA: TGTGCCAGCTCCGCCCGGGGGATCATCTACGAGCAGTACTTC. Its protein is CASSARGIIYEQYF.

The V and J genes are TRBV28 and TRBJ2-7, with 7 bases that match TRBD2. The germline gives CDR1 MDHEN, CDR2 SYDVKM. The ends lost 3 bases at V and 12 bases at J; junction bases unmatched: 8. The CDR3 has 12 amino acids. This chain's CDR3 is CASSFGGSPGYF. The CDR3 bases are TGTGCCAGCAGTTTCGGGGGGAGTCCCGGGTACTTC.

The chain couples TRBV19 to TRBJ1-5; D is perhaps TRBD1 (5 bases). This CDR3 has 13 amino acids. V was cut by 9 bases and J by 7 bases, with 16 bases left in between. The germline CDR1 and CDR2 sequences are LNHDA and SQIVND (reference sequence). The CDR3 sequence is CASGRGRGQPQHF. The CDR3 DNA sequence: TGTGCCAGCGGCCGGGGGAGAGGGCAGCCCCAGCATTTT.

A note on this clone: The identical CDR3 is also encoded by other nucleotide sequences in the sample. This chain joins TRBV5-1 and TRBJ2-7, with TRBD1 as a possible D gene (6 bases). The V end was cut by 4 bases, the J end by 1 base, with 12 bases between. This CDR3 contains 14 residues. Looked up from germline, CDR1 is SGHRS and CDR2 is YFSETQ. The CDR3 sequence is CASSPGTGSYEQYF. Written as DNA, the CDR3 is TGCGCCAGCAGCCCCGGAACAGGGTCCTACGAGCAGTACTTC. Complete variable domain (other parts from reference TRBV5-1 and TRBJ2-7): KAGVTQTPRYLIKTRGQQVTLSCSPISGHRSVSWYQQTPGQGLQFLFEYFSETQRNKGNFPGRFSGRQFSNSRSEMNVSTLELGDSALYLCASSPGTGSYEQYFGPGTRLTVT.

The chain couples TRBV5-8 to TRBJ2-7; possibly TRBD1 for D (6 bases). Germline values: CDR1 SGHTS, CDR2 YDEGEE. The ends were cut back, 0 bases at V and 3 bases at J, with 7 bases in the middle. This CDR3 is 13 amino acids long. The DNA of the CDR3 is TGTGCCAGCAGCTTGGGGGACATCTACGAGCAGTACTTC. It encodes CASSLGDIYEQYF.